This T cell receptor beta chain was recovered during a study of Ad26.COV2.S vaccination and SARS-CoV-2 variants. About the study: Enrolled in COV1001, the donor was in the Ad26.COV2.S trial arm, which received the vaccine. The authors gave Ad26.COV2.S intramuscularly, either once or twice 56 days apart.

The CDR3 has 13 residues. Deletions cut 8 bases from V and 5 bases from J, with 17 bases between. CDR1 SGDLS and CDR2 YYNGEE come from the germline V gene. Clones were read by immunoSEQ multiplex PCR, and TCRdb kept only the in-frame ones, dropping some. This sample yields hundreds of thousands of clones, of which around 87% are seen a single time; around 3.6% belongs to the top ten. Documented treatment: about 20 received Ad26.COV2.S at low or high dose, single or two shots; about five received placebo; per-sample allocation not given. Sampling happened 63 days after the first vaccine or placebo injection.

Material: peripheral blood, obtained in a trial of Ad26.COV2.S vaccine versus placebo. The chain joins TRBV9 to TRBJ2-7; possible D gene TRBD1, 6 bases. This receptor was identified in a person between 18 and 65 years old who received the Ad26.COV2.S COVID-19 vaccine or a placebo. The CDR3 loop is CASSRTGTDEQYF. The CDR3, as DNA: TGTGCCAGTAGCAGAACAGGGACGGACGAGCAGTACTTC.